One and the same sample provided the 7 T cell receptor beta chains below, sequenced in a study of beta chain features in type 1 diabetes. Study-wide findings and caveats: All four CD4+ subsets of Type 1 diabetes patients contained TCRB CDR3s that were moderately but significantly shorter.

Every isolated RNA sample was fully reverse transcribed, so sequencing captured expressed TCRB transcripts. Here immunoSEQ multiplex PCR was the method, and the copy in TCRdb shows in-frame clones only, minus some. This table holds hundreds of thousands of clones, over 13% found once. These TCRs' antigens remain unknown. Sequenced input: naive CD4+ T cells from blood. The receptors here all came from a man between 18 and 29 years old with type 1 diabetes.

This clone was found a few times. The V call is TRBV30, the J call TRBJ2-3, with a possible D match to TRBD1 (8 bases). V gave up 0 bases and J gave up 5 bases, with 15 bases separating them. CDR1 GTSNPN and CDR2 SVGIG come from the germline V gene (reference sequence). The CDR3 extends over 15 amino acids. The CDR3, as DNA: TGTGCCTGGAGTGTACGGACAGGGAGGGGAGATACGCAGTATTTT. Translating it yields CAWSVRTGRGDTQYF.

The chain combines TRBV19 with TRBJ2-1; D may be TRBD1 (5 bases). V was trimmed by 9 bases and J by 10 bases, leaving 13 bases between them. CDR1 is LNHDA and CDR2 is SQIVND in the germline V gene (reference sequence). This CDR3 has 11 residues. For the CDR3, the DNA is TGTGCCAGCGCAGGGTACGGGGAGCAGTTCTTC. Translated, it gives CASAGYGEQFF.

This clone has a handful of counts. The chain is built from TRBV2 and TRBJ2-1; D is ambiguous. The CDR3 contains 14 residues. CDR1 and CDR2 from the germline V gene are SNHLY and FYNNEI. V was pared by 7 bases and J by 6 bases, with 16 bases between. The CDR3 DNA reads as TGTGCCAGCACCGGACCCAACCCCGGCAATGAGCAGTTCTTC. Amino acids: CASTGPNPGNEQFF.

The chain has TRBV30 and TRBJ2-7; no reliable D call. This CDR3 has 12 residues. V lost 2 bases, J lost 4 bases, and 9 bases lay in between. The germline V gene has CDR1 GTSNPN and CDR2 SVGIG (reference sequence). CDR3 loop: CAWSPILYEQYF. In DNA form, the CDR3 reads TGTGCCTGGAGTCCCATCCTATACGAGCAGTACTTC.

The chain links TRBV30 to TRBJ2-5; tentatively, D is TRBD2 (7 bases). The CDR3 is 16 amino acids. Trimming shortened V by 0 bases and J by 2 bases, and 16 bases separated the two germline ends. Per the germline V gene, CDR1 is GTSNPN and CDR2 is SVGIG (reference sequence). The CDR3 region has the DNA TGTGCCTGGAGTGTCTGGTCGGGGGGCTTACAAGAGACCCAGTACTTC. Translated: CAWSVWSGGLQETQYF.

This clone was seen a few times. The chain combines TRBV10-3 with TRBJ2-7; D is tentatively TRBD1 or TRBD2 (5 bases each). The V end lost 2 bases, the J end lost 4 bases, and 9 bases lay between the germline ends. The CDR3 extends over 13 amino acids. The V gene's germline CDR1 is ENHRY and CDR2 SYGVKD. CDR3 DNA: TGTGCCATCAGTGAGACCGGGACGTACGAGCAGTACTTC. Amino acids: CAISETGTYEQYF.

This chain uses TRBV9 with TRBJ2-1; weak D call: TRBD2 (5 bases). CDR1 is SGDLS and CDR2 is YYNGEE in the germline V gene. CDR3 size: 16 residues. V lost 0 bases and J lost 4, with 14 bases in between. The CDR3 bases are TGTGCCAGCAGCGTAGATCCTAGCAACTCTTACAATGAGCAGTTCTTC. Protein product: CASSVDPSNSYNEQFF.